This TCR beta chain was obtained from a study of PD-L1 blockade in urothelial cancer. Looked up from germline, CDR1 is SGHKS and CDR2 is YYEKEE (reference sequence). CDR3 length: 15 amino acids. The V gene lost 3 bases and the J gene lost 2 bases, with 14 bases spanning the gap. Sequenced by immunoSEQ multiplex PCR; TCRdb stores in-frame clones only, minus some. The sample includes 80,000 to 130,000 clones, about 90% of them seen just once. Sequenced here: PBMCs, sampled around atezolizumab (anti-PD-L1) treatment. This TCR derives from a woman of 80 years or more with urothelial cancer. The chain joins TRBV5-5 to TRBJ2-5, with a possible D match to TRBD2 (6 bases). The CDR3, as DNA: TGTGCCAGCAGCTGGTTCGGAGGGTTTCAAGAGACCCAGTACTTC. This translates into CASSWFGGFQETQYF.